This record concerns one T cell receptor beta chain sequence. The source of the sample is a study of T cell changes during pregnancy in multiple sclerosis. TCRdb keeps only in-frame clones here, not all; method: immunoSEQ multiplex PCR. The sample yields about 81,000 clones, about 95% seen once. Here the sequenced sample was peripheral blood, taken in the third trimester of pregnancy. The origin of this receptor is a female donor with multiple sclerosis, enrolled in a pregnancy study.

The CDR3 loop is CASSLAADDYEQYF. The CDR3 DNA sequence: TGCGCCAGCAGCTTGGCCGCGGATGACTACGAGCAGTACTTC. The J gene is TRBJ2-7, the V gene TRBV5-1, with D unclear. Trimming pared 0 bases from V and 3 bases from J, leaving 10 bases between. The CDR3 totals 14 residues. The germline V gene has CDR1 SGHRS and CDR2 YFSETQ.